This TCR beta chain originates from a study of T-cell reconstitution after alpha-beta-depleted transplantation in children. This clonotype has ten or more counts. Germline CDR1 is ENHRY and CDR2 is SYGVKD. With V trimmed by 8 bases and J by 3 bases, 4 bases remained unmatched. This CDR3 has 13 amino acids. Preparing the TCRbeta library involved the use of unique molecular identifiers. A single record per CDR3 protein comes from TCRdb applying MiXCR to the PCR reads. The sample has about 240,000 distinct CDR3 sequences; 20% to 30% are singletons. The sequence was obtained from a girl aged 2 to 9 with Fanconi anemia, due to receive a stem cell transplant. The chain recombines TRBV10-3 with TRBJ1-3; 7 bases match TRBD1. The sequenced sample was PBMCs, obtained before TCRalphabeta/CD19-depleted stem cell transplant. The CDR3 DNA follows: TGTGCCATCGGGACAGTGAATGGAAACACCATATATTTT. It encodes CAIGTVNGNTIYF.